This T cell receptor beta chain emerged from a study of PD-L1 blockade in urothelial cancer. The wider study: Males with bladder-origin urothelial cancer made up about 85% of the roughly 30 patients. T cell content in blood samples showed a median of 141,255.

To note about this clone: Its antigen is unknown.

Germline values: CDR1 SNHLY, CDR2 FYNNEI. This CDR3 contains 11 residues. Trimming left V 9 bases short and J 9 bases short, with 13 bases between. Study-level findings and limits: Durable-benefit patients expanded tumor-associated blood clones more at 3 weeks.

Documented time point: peripheral blood 6 weeks after treatment start. Measured with immunoSEQ multiplex PCR; TCRdb has only the in-frame clones, and not every one. The sample comprises around 120,000 clones, around nine tenths of which are singletons, and 1.5% to 2% rests with the top ten. This clonotype was sampled from a man in his sixties with urothelial cancer. The genes are TRBV2 and TRBJ2-3; D is uncertain. The sequences come from PBMCs, collected around atezolizumab (anti-PD-L1) treatment. In DNA, the CDR3 is TGTGCCAGTGTTCTAGAGGCAACGCAGTATTTT. Protein product: CASVLEATQYF.